This passage covers 27 T cell receptor beta chains from one sample sequenced in a study of technical replicates of blood from several donors. Only in-frame clones appear in the TCRdb table, and some are missing; sequencing was by immunoSEQ multiplex PCR. The sample contains around 50,000 clones, roughly 95% of which appear only once. The sequenced material came from T cells isolated from PBMCs. The receptors shown here come from a human donor in good health.

The V and J genes are TRBV6-5 and TRBJ2-7; TRBD2 agrees at 9 bases. The germline V gene has CDR1 MNHEY and CDR2 SVGAGI. J lost 4 bases, V lost 7 bases, and 2 bases had no gene match. The CDR3 totals 12 residues. The CDR3 region has the DNA TGTGCCAGCACAGCGGGGGGTTACGAGCAGTACTTC. This encodes CASTAGGYEQYF.

CDR3 residues: CASSPGKIGGYTF. The CDR3 DNA sequence: TGTGCCAGCAGTCCAGGGAAAATAGGTGGCTACACCTTC. V usage is TRBV25-1 and J usage is TRBJ1-2, with D possibly TRBD1 on 5 matching bases. CDR3 length equals 13 residues. The germline gives CDR1 MGHDK, CDR2 SYGVNS. The V and J ends lost 5 bases and 7 bases respectively, with 14 bases between them.

The rearrangement joins TRBV7-2 to TRBJ2-7; D is unresolved. Germline-derived CDR1 and CDR2 are SGHTA and FQGNSA. V was trimmed by 5 bases and J by 5 bases, leaving 22 bases between them. This CDR3 has 16 residues. The CDR3 region has the DNA TGTGCCAGCAGCCCCATTCTGGTGCTACCTAGAGACGAGCAGTACTTC. Translating it yields CASSPILVLPRDEQYF.

J is TRBJ2-1 and V is TRBV10-3; weak D call: TRBD2 (7 bases). The V end lost 2 bases, the J end lost 7 bases, and 15 bases lay between the germline ends. Germline V gene data show CDR1 as ENHRY and CDR2 as SYGVKD. CDR3 length: 15 residues. Written as DNA, the CDR3 is TGTGCCATCAGTGAGAGGGGGGGGCGCAATAATGAGCAGTTCTTC. It encodes CAISERGGRNNEQFF.

This chain connects TRBV6-1 to TRBJ1-5; 7 bases agree with TRBD1. The CDR3 has 14 amino acids. Trimming took 6 bases from V and 7 from J; bases not matched to a gene: 9. Germline CDR1 MNHNS, CDR2 SASEGT. CDR3 region: CASRSPTGVQPQHF. The DNA of the CDR3 is TGTGCCAGCAGAAGCCCTACAGGGGTCCAGCCCCAGCATTTT.

The chain recombines TRBV11-3 with TRBJ1-4, with D possibly being TRBD1 (6 bases). The germline CDR1 and CDR2 sequences are SGHNT and YENEEA. The CDR3 is 15 residues long. V lost 1 base and J 4 bases, leaving 10 bases between the germline ends. The CDR3 spells CASSLVTGFNEKLFF. CDR3 nucleotide sequence: TGTGCCAGCAGCTTAGTGACAGGATTTAATGAAAAACTGTTTTTT.

The CDR3 DNA is TGTGCCAGTCAACCCGGGACTAGCGTCTACAATGAGCAGTTCTTC. Its protein is CASQPGTSVYNEQFF. The V call is TRBV19, the J call TRBJ2-1; 10 nucleotides match TRBD2. This CDR3 comprises 15 residues. In germline, CDR1 is LNHDA, CDR2 SQIVND (reference sequence). V dropped 8 bases and J dropped 3; count of bases not matched to a gene: 7.

The chain recombines TRBV19 with TRBJ1-4, with TRBD1 matching over 7 bases. CDR1 is LNHDA, CDR2 SQIVND, per germline (reference sequence). With V trimmed by 7 bases and J by 5 bases, 7 bases remained unmatched. This CDR3 is built from 14 residues. The CDR3 region is CASKDRALNEKLFF. CDR3 nucleotide sequence: TGTGCCAGTAAAGACAGGGCCTTAAATGAAAAACTGTTTTTT. Full variable domain (remainder filled in from reference TRBV19 and TRBJ1-4): DGGITQSPKYLFRKEGQNVTLSCEQNLNHDAMYWYRQDPGQGLRLIYYSQIVNDFQKGDIAEGYSVSREKKESFPLTVTSAQKNPTAFYLCASKDRALNEKLFFGSGTQLSVL.

The CDR3, as DNA: TGTGCCAGCATGGGGGGATTTAACTACGAGCAGTACTTC. Its protein product is CASMGGFNYEQYF. J is TRBJ2-7 and V is TRBV19; possible D gene TRBD2, 6 bases. Trimming removed 9 bases from V and 3 bases from J, with 15 bases in between. Germline V gene data show CDR1 as LNHDA and CDR2 as SQIVND (reference sequence). The CDR3 is 13 amino acids.

This clone was counted once. The genes are TRBV7-9 and TRBJ1-5; D is unclear. This CDR3 contains 14 residues. The germline gives CDR1 SEHNR, CDR2 FQNEAQ (reference sequence). Trimming took 5 bases from V and 0 from J, leaving 8 bases between them. The chain's CDR3 is CASSPSYSNQPQHF. CDR3 in DNA: TGTGCCAGCAGCCCCTCTTATAGCAATCAGCCCCAGCATTTT.

V usage is TRBV4-3 and J usage is TRBJ1-4; D possibly corresponds to TRBD1 (6 bases). Trimming left V 1 base short and J 7 bases short, with 16 bases between. Germline CDR1 and CDR2: LGHNA and YSLEER. The CDR3 contains 16 residues. CDR3 bases: TGCGCCAGCAGCCAAGTCGGGACGGACAGCGGTGAAAAACTGTTTTTT. Its protein is CASSQVGTDSGEKLFF.

The chain links TRBV9 to TRBJ2-6; D uncertain. This CDR3 is 16 amino acids long. From germline, CDR1 is SGDLS and CDR2 YYNGEE. Trimming pared 4 bases from V and 0 bases from J, leaving 11 bases between. CDR3 in DNA: TGTGCCAGCAGCCCCTACAGAATCTCTGGGGCCAACGTCCTGACTTTC. Protein product: CASSPYRISGANVLTF.

V usage is TRBV5-6 and J usage is TRBJ1-1; possible D gene TRBD1, 5 bases. The germline CDR1 and CDR2 sequences are SGHDT and YYEEEE. The CDR3 sequence is 12 residues long. V shed 3 bases and J shed 6 bases, with 9 bases lying between them. CDR3: CASSWTGAEAFF. DNA of the CDR3: TGTGCCAGCAGCTGGACGGGGGCTGAAGCTTTCTTT.

This chain connects TRBV28 to TRBJ2-5, with D tentatively TRBD2 (6 bases). CDR3 length equals 13 residues. V was pared by 5 bases and J by 7 bases, with 14 bases between. The germline V gene encodes CDR1 MDHEN and CDR2 SYDVKM. CDR3 in amino acids: CASSGRRGGTQYF. CDR3 DNA sequence: TGTGCCAGCAGTGGCAGGCGGGGAGGGACCCAGTACTTC.

This sequence joins TRBV7-9 and TRBJ1-4; D might be TRBD1 (5 bases). CDR1 and CDR2 from the germline V gene are SEHNR and FQNEAQ (reference sequence). The CDR3 spans 14 residues. V was shortened by 1 base and J by 8 bases, with 11 bases between the two germline ends. This CDR3 reads CASSLEGSIEKLFF. The CDR3 DNA reads as TGTGCCAGCAGCTTAGAGGGGTCCATCGAAAAACTGTTTTTT.

The V and J genes are TRBV19 and TRBJ2-7; D not certain. Per the germline V gene, CDR1 is LNHDA and CDR2 is SQIVND (reference sequence). The CDR3 spans 12 residues. Trimming took 4 bases from V and 0 from J, leaving 4 bases between them. CDR3 sequence: CASSTSSYEQYF. The DNA for the CDR3 is TGTGCCAGTAGTACCAGCTCCTACGAGCAGTACTTC.

V and J are TRBV7-2 and TRBJ2-5; possible D gene TRBD1, 5 bases. The CDR3 contains 14 residues. Per the germline V gene, CDR1 is SGHTA and CDR2 is FQGNSA. V dropped 2 bases and J dropped 4 bases, with 11 bases sitting between them. CDR3 sequence: CASSLKPGLETQYF. The CDR3 DNA reads TGTGCCAGCAGCTTAAAGCCAGGGCTAGAGACCCAGTACTTC.

The chain carries TRBV28 and TRBJ1-2, with D possibly TRBD1 on 6 matching bases. CDR3 length: 14 residues. V lost 3 bases and J 9 bases, leaving 17 bases between the germline ends. Germline lookup yields CDR1 MDHEN and CDR2 SYDVKM. The CDR3 here is CASSFEGQGIRYTF. The CDR3 region has the DNA TGTGCCAGCAGTTTCGAGGGACAAGGGATTCGCTACACCTTC.

This clone has only one observation. This chain links TRBV6-4 with TRBJ2-1; the match to TRBD2 covers 7 bases. Trimming at V came to 3 bases and at J to 0 bases, leaving 2 bases not matched to a gene. Germline V gene data show CDR1 as MRHNA and CDR2 as SNTAGT. This CDR3 contains 15 residues. Here the CDR3 reads CASSERTSSYNEQFF. The CDR3 bases are TGTGCCAGCAGTGAACGGACTAGCTCCTACAATGAGCAGTTCTTC.

The CDR3 spells CAWSVRRGNTEAFF. The DNA of the CDR3 is TGTGCCTGGAGTGTACGTAGGGGGAACACTGAAGCTTTCTTT. This rearrangement joins TRBV30 to TRBJ1-1; weak D call: TRBD1 (5 bases). V was clipped by 0 bases and J by 1 base, with 9 bases between them. This CDR3 contains 14 residues. The germline V gene has CDR1 GTSNPN and CDR2 SVGIG (reference sequence). The complete variable domain, with remaining parts taken from reference TRBV30 and TRBJ1-1, reads SQTIHQWPATLVQPVGSPLSLECTVEGTSNPNLYWYRQAAGRGLQLLFYSVGIGQISSEVPQNLSASRPQDRQFILSSKKLLLSDSGFYLCAWSVRRGNTEAFFGQGTRLTVV.

The chain links TRBV5-4 to TRBJ2-7, with D tentatively TRBD2 (5 bases). Trimming left V 0 bases short and J 1 base short, with 11 bases between. This CDR3 comprises 15 residues. CDR1 and CDR2 from the germline V gene are SGHNT and YYREEE (reference sequence). CDR3 bases: TGTGCCAGCAGCTTGGATCCGGGAAAATCCTACGAGCAGTACTTC. Amino acids: CASSLDPGKSYEQYF.

This chain's CDR3 is CASSLWGTGTPTGELFF. CDR3 in DNA: TGCGCCAGCAGCTTGTGGGGGACAGGGACCCCCACCGGGGAGCTGTTTTTT. This chain links TRBV5-1 with TRBJ2-2; the match to TRBD1 covers 9 bases. This CDR3 is built from 17 residues. The V gene's germline CDR1 is SGHRS and CDR2 YFSETQ. V lost 1 base to trimming and J lost 4 bases; unmatched junction nucleotides: 8.

This clone was seen just once. The chain combines TRBV19 with TRBJ2-7; 7 nucleotides line up with TRBD2. This CDR3 has 15 amino acids. V lost 5 bases, J lost 3 bases, and 10 bases stayed unmatched. Germline V gene lookup returns CDR1 LNHDA and CDR2 SQIVND (reference sequence). This chain's CDR3 is CASSASPAGSYEQYF. For the CDR3, the DNA is TGTGCCAGTAGTGCCTCTCCAGCGGGGAGCTACGAGCAGTACTTC.

This sequence joins TRBV4-1 and TRBJ2-2; D is ambiguous. CDR3 size: 13 residues. The germline gives CDR1 MGHRA, CDR2 YSYEKL. V lost 3 bases, J lost 7 bases, and 9 bases lay in between. The CDR3 DNA follows: TGCGCCAGCAGCCAGCGCGGTATCGGGGAGCTGTTTTTT. Its translation: CASSQRGIGELFF.

This chain links TRBV10-3 with TRBJ1-4, with TRBD1 as a possible D gene (6 bases). Trimming took off 2 bases at V and 7 bases at J, with 11 bases between the two ends. Looked up from germline, CDR1 is ENHRY and CDR2 is SYGVKD. The CDR3 sequence is 14 residues long. Written as DNA, the CDR3 is TGTGCCATCAGTGAGGCGGGAGGGGGTGAAAAACTGTTTTTT. It encodes CAISEAGGGEKLFF.

The chain recombines TRBV27 with TRBJ2-1, with D perhaps matching TRBD2 (5 bases). This CDR3 has 14 amino acids. The germline CDR1 and CDR2 sequences are MNHEY and SMNVEV (reference sequence). V was shortened by 7 bases and J by 4 bases, with 14 bases between the two germline ends. CDR3 nucleotides: TGTGCCAGCACCTTGGGTCGGGGATACAATGAGCAGTTCTTC. Translating it yields CASTLGRGYNEQFF.

The V gene is TRBV29-1, the J gene TRBJ2-3, with 7 bases lining up with TRBD2. The length of the CDR3 is 15 residues. Trimming took 1 base from V and 3 from J; bases not matched to a gene: 7. Germline loops: CDR1 SQVTM, CDR2 ANQGSEA. CDR3 protein: CSVEGPGGVTDTQYF. In nucleotides, the CDR3 is TGCAGCGTTGAAGGCCCGGGAGGAGTAACAGATACGCAGTATTTT.